The 18 T cell receptor beta chains presented below share a single source sample, sequenced in a study of preoperative IRX-2 immunotherapy in early breast cancer. Documented treatment: preoperative locoregional IRX-2 cytokine immunotherapy. Profiling relied on immunoSEQ multiplex PCR, and the TCRdb table lists in-frame clones only, not all of them. The sample yields tens of thousands of clones, around 95% seen once. This specimen consisted of tumor tissue, obtained after IRX-2 immunotherapy. These receptors came from a human donor with breast cancer.

The V call is TRBV5-4, the J call TRBJ1-4, with 8 bases identical to TRBD1. Germline CDR1 SGHNT, CDR2 YYREEE (reference sequence). This CDR3 spans 14 amino acids. Losses at the gene ends were 5 bases for V and 8 bases for J; bases not matched to a gene: 8. The CDR3 region is CASSFGQGGEKLFF. CDR3 DNA sequence: TGTGCCAGCAGTTTCGGACAGGGAGGGGAAAAACTGTTTTTT.

The chain joins TRBV11-3 to TRBJ1-2; D ambiguous. This CDR3 is 16 amino acids long. Germline CDR1 reads SGHNT; CDR2 reads YENEEA. The germline V and J ends were trimmed by 0 bases and 4 bases, with 15 bases remaining between them. The CDR3 region has the DNA TGTGCCAGCAGCTTAGACACGCCGACGTCGCCCTATGGCTACACCTTC. Protein product: CASSLDTPTSPYGYTF.

The J gene is TRBJ2-3, the V gene TRBV10-1; D could derive from TRBD1 or TRBD2 (6 bases each). V gave up 4 bases and J gave up 4 bases, with 12 bases separating them. This CDR3 is 14 amino acids long. CDR1 is WNHNN and CDR2 is SYGVQD in the germline V gene (reference sequence). The CDR3 DNA is TGCGCCAGCAGTGGGGACTGGGGGCCAGATACGCAGTATTTT. It codes for CASSGDWGPDTQYF.

The chain carries TRBV10-3 and TRBJ2-3; D might be TRBD2 (5 bases). Per germline, CDR1 ENHRY and CDR2 SYGVKD. Trimming shortened V by 6 bases and J by 1 base, and 29 bases separated the two germline ends. This CDR3 region has 20 residues. CDR3: CAIRPTAIVARPGGTDTQYF. The CDR3 DNA is TGTGCCATCAGACCAACTGCAATAGTAGCGAGGCCCGGGGGCACAGATACGCAGTATTTT.

V usage is TRBV4-1 and J usage is TRBJ2-5, with 9 nucleotides matching TRBD2. Germline CDR1 MGHRA, CDR2 YSYEKL. With V trimmed by 7 bases and J by 2 bases, 2 bases remained unmatched. This CDR3 region has 13 residues. In nucleotides, the CDR3 is TGCGCCAGCACTGCGGGGGGGCAAGAGACCCAGTACTTC. The encoded protein is CASTAGGQETQYF.

This rearrangement joins TRBV10-1 to TRBJ1-3; D may be TRBD1 (5 bases). Trimming stripped 6 bases from V and 4 bases from J, with 13 bases between. This CDR3 is 14 amino acids long. Germline V lookup: CDR1 WNHNN, CDR2 SYGVQD (reference sequence). The CDR3 bases are TGCGCCAGCAGAAAGGGGCGAAGGGGAAACACCATATATTTT. It is translated as CASRKGRRGNTIYF.

The chain combines TRBV20-1 with TRBJ2-1; D unclear. Germline V gives CDR1 DFQATT, CDR2 SNEGSKA (reference sequence). This CDR3 comprises 11 residues. Trimming took off 2 bases at V and 5 bases at J, with 4 bases between the two ends. The CDR3 DNA is TGCAGTGCTAGACCAGACAATGAGCAGTTCTTC. Translated: CSARPDNEQFF.

This chain uses TRBV7-2 with TRBJ2-1, with 13 bases identical to TRBD2. Trimming removed 6 bases from V and 6 bases from J; junction bases left unmatched: 8. The CDR3 spans 16 residues. Per the germline V gene, CDR1 is SGHTA and CDR2 is FQGNSA. In nucleotides, the CDR3 is TGTGCCAGCAGGAGGACTAGCGGGAGAGCGGGCAATGAGCAGTTCTTC. Translating it yields CASRRTSGRAGNEQFF.

In this sample, this clone turned up once. CDR3 in DNA: TGTGCCAGCAGCGCTGCTTCGGGACTAGCGGGAAGTAATGAGCAGTTCTTC. Its translation: CASSAASGLAGSNEQFF. This sequence joins TRBV9 and TRBJ2-1; 13 bases align to TRBD2. This CDR3 has 17 residues. Germline CDR1 reads SGDLS; CDR2 reads YYNGEE. The V and J ends lost 3 bases and 7 bases, in that order; junction bases with no gene match: 10.

The chain has TRBV19 and TRBJ2-2; 7 bases are a match to TRBD1. The ends lost 3 bases at V and 6 bases at J; junction bases unmatched: 10. The CDR3 length is 16 residues. CDR1 and CDR2 from the germline V gene are LNHDA and SQIVND (reference sequence). This CDR3 reads CASSMRPTGAAGELFF. The CDR3 nucleotides are TGTGCCAGTAGTATGAGGCCTACAGGGGCGGCCGGGGAGCTGTTTTTT. The whole variable domain, filled in from reference TRBV19 and TRBJ2-2, reads DGGITQSPKYLFRKEGQNVTLSCEQNLNHDAMYWYRQDPGQGLRLIYYSQIVNDFQKGDIAEGYSVSREKKESFPLTVTSAQKNPTAFYLCASSMRPTGAAGELFFGEGSRLTVL.

V and J are TRBV7-6 and TRBJ2-7; 8 nucleotides align to TRBD2. With 5 bases clipped from V and 5 bases from J, the junction kept 11 bases outside the gene matches. Germline-derived CDR1 and CDR2 are SGHVS and FNYEAQ. The CDR3 extends over 15 amino acids. This chain's CDR3 is CASSHTSRGGHEQYF. In DNA, the CDR3 is TGTGCCAGCAGCCATACTAGCCGGGGGGGCCACGAGCAGTACTTC.

This clone was counted once. This sequence joins TRBV15 and TRBJ2-1; the match to TRBD1 covers 9 bases. Per the germline V gene, CDR1 is LNHNV and CDR2 is YYDKDF (reference sequence). The CDR3 is 15 residues long. The junction had 10 bases not matched to a gene; V was cut back by 6 bases and J by 7 bases. The CDR3 sequence is CATSIRDRVKNEQFF. DNA of the CDR3: TGTGCCACCAGTATCCGGGACAGGGTAAAGAATGAGCAGTTCTTC.

V usage is TRBV5-1 and J usage is TRBJ1-1; 10 bases map to TRBD1. V dropped 4 bases and J dropped 4; count of bases not matched to a gene: 4. The CDR3 spans 14 residues. The germline V gene encodes CDR1 SGHRS and CDR2 YFSETQ. The CDR3 protein is CASSPGQGFTEAFF. For the CDR3, the DNA is TGCGCCAGCAGCCCGGGACAGGGGTTCACTGAAGCTTTCTTT.

The V call is TRBV27, the J call TRBJ1-2; D is perhaps TRBD1 (5 bases). The germline V gene has CDR1 MNHEY and CDR2 SMNVEV (reference sequence). V was cut by 6 bases and J by 4 bases, with 18 bases left in between. The CDR3 has 15 amino acids. The CDR3 nucleotides are TGTGCCAGCAGACTCTCCTGGGGGGGAAGCTATGGCTACACCTTC. This codes for CASRLSWGGSYGYTF.

The chain is built from TRBV29-1 and TRBJ1-5; no firm D call. The germline V gene has CDR1 SQVTM and CDR2 ANQGSEA. With 4 bases removed from V and 3 bases from J, the gap between germline ends came to 10 bases. The length of the CDR3 is 13 residues. Written as DNA, the CDR3 is TGCAGCGTTGCTGGTGGCCTCAATCAGCCCCAGCATTTT. It encodes CSVAGGLNQPQHF. The full variable domain, in which reference TRBV29-1 and TRBJ1-5 provide the parts outside the CDR3, is SAVISQKPSRDICQRGTSLTIQCQVDSQVTMMFWYRQQPGQSLTLIATANQGSEATYESGFVIDKFPISRPNLTFSTLTVSNMSPEDSSIYLCSVAGGLNQPQHFGDGTRLSIL.

The chain has TRBV5-4 and TRBJ2-7, with 8 bases fitting TRBD2. J gave up 2 bases and V 3 bases, and 10 bases lay outside the gene matches. Germline lookup yields CDR1 SGHNT and CDR2 YYREEE (reference sequence). The CDR3 is 16 residues long. CDR3 nucleotides: TGTGCCAGCAGCTGGATAGCGGGGACGATACCCTACGAGCAGTACTTC. Protein sequence: CASSWIAGTIPYEQYF.

The count of this clone is one. The rearrangement joins TRBV13 to TRBJ2-7; no reliable D call. With 1 base removed from V and 0 bases from J, the gap between germline ends came to 7 bases. The CDR3 has 14 amino acids. CDR1 and CDR2 from the germline V gene are PRHDT and FYEKMQ (reference sequence). The CDR3 region is CASSLVVSSYEQYF. CDR3 nucleotides: TGTGCCAGCAGCTTAGTGGTCAGCTCCTACGAGCAGTACTTC.

The rearrangement links TRBV2 to TRBJ2-1, with 12 bases aligning to TRBD2. Per the germline V gene, CDR1 is SNHLY and CDR2 is FYNNEI. The CDR3 sequence is 16 residues long. J lost 7 bases, V lost 1 base, and 5 bases had no gene match. For the CDR3, the DNA is TGTGCCAGCAGTGAAGGACTAGCGGGGGTACGGAATGAGCAGTTCTTC. It specifies CASSEGLAGVRNEQFF.